This is a list of T cell receptor beta chains from one sample in a study of PD-1 blockade in classical Hodgkin lymphoma. Clones were read by immunoSEQ multiplex PCR, and TCRdb kept only the in-frame ones, dropping some. The repertoire consists of about 21,000 clones, with around nine tenths occurring once and the leading ten covering roughly 7%. Sequenced input: CD8+ T cells from blood. The receptors here all came from a human donor with classical Hodgkin lymphoma. Each CDR3 is given with its conserved first and last residue. A D gene is named only where the DNA matches it firmly. Some rows have no size entry. The others give once, few or many, or a class for an expanded clone.

D	size	V	J	CDR3	DNA
-	-	TRBV5-6	TRBJ2-7	CASSSGSRNEQYF	TGTGCCAGCAGCTCCGGAAGTCGAAACGAGCAGTACTTC
-	-	TRBV5-1	TRBJ2-5	CASFGSRGTQYF	TGCGCCAGCTTCGGGTCCCGGGGGACCCAGTACTTC
-	-	TRBV7-9	TRBJ1-1	CASSFMNTEAFF	TGTGCCAGCAGCTTCATGAACACTGAAGCTTTCTTT
-	-	TRBV19	TRBJ1-5	CASTWTENSNQPQHF	TGTGCCAGTACCTGGACAGAGAATAGCAATCAGCCCCAGCATTTT
TRBD1	once	TRBV27	TRBJ2-5	CASSLPGQGIKTQYF	TGTGCCAGCAGTTTACCGGGACAGGGGATAAAGACCCAGTACTTC
TRBD1	-	TRBV10-1	TRBJ1-1	CASSFSTGLSTEAFF	TGCGCCAGCAGCTTCTCGACAGGGTTGAGCACTGAAGCTTTCTTT
-	-	TRBV11-2	TRBJ1-5	CASSLGRSSNQPQHF	TGTGCCAGCAGCTTAGGGAGAAGTAGCAATCAGCCCCAGCATTTT
-	-	TRBV12-5	TRBJ2-3	CATAGTLTDTQYF	TGTGCTACGGCCGGGACCCTCACAGATACGCAGTATTTT
TRBD2	-	TRBV7-9	TRBJ2-3	CASSFERGTDTQYF	TGTGCCAGCAGCTTCGAGCGGGGGACAGATACGCAGTATTTT
TRBD1	-	TRBV27	TRBJ2-7	CASSLLWTGVGEQYF	TGTGCCAGCAGTTTACTCTGGACAGGCGTCGGCGAGCAGTACTTC
-	-	TRBV4-3	TRBJ2-7	CASSSTRTYEQYF	TGCGCCAGCAGCAGTACAAGAACCTACGAGCAGTACTTC
-	-	TRBV14	TRBJ2-7	CASSRAGSGANTYEQYF	TGTGCCAGCAGCCGGGCCGGATCAGGGGCGAACACCTACGAGCAGTACTTC
-	-	TRBV5-5	TRBJ2-7	CASSLADYSYEQYF	TGTGCCAGCAGCTTGGCGGACTATAGTTACGAGCAGTACTTC
-	-	TRBV6-5	TRBJ1-6	CASSPGGGPLHF	TGTGCCAGCAGTCCGGGAGGGGGGCCCCTCCACTTT
TRBD1	-	TRBV19	TRBJ2-7	CASSMGARTGGSYEQYF	TGTGCCAGTAGTATGGGGGCGCGCACAGGGGGCTCCTACGAGCAGTACTTC
TRBD2	-	TRBV28	TRBJ2-1	CASRSTGTSLVNEQFF	TGTGCCAGCAGATCTACCGGGACTAGCTTAGTCAATGAGCAGTTCTTC
TRBD1	-	TRBV19	TRBJ2-3	CASSLGQLLDTQYF	TGTGCCAGTAGTTTGGGACAGCTACTAGATACGCAGTATTTT
TRBD1	-	TRBV19	TRBJ2-7	CASSPRQGSLWYEQYF	TGTGCCAGTAGTCCCCGACAGGGCTCGTTGTGGTACGAGCAGTACTTC
TRBD2	-	TRBV9	TRBJ2-2	CASSVGLAGQSGELFF	TGTGCCAGCAGCGTAGGACTAGCGGGACAATCCGGGGAGCTGTTTTTT
-	-	TRBV11-3	TRBJ2-7	CASSPVGPVSYEQYF	TGTGCCAGCAGCCCGGTCGGACCAGTCTCCTACGAGCAGTACTTC
TRBD1	-	TRBV7-9	TRBJ1-4	CASSLPDREKLFF	TGTGCCAGCAGCTTACCGGACAGGGAAAAACTGTTTTTT
TRBD1	-	TRBV19	TRBJ2-7	CAIAAGTGYEQYF	TGTGCCATCGCGGCCGGGACAGGGTACGAGCAGTACTTC
TRBD1	once	TRBV7-9	TRBJ2-5	CASSSETGQETQYF	TGTGCCAGCAGCTCTGAGACAGGGCAAGAGACCCAGTACTTC
-	-	TRBV9	TRBJ2-2	CASSVVGGELFF	TGTGCCAGCAGCGTAGTTGGCGGGGAGCTGTTTTTT
-	-	TRBV28	TRBJ2-1	CASSSITSSYNEQFF	TGTGCCAGCAGTTCAATTACGAGCTCCTACAATGAGCAGTTCTTC
-	-	TRBV19	TRBJ1-1	CASSLQGGATEAFF	TGTGCCAGTAGTCTACAGGGTGGGGCCACTGAAGCTTTCTTT
-	-	TRBV29-1	TRBJ2-5	CSVRGALIQETQYF	TGCAGCGTTCGGGGGGCGTTGATCCAAGAGACCCAGTACTTC
-	-	TRBV19	TRBJ2-7	CASSIEAGYYEQYF	TGTGCCAGTAGTATAGAGGCCGGGTACTACGAGCAGTACTTC
-	-	TRBV2	TRBJ2-1	CASSDRGIPNEQFF	TGTGCCAGCAGTGACAGGGGAATTCCCAATGAGCAGTTCTTC
-	-	TRBV6-6	TRBJ2-2	CASNQGSGELFF	TGTGCCAGCAACCAGGGTTCCGGGGAGCTGTTTTTT